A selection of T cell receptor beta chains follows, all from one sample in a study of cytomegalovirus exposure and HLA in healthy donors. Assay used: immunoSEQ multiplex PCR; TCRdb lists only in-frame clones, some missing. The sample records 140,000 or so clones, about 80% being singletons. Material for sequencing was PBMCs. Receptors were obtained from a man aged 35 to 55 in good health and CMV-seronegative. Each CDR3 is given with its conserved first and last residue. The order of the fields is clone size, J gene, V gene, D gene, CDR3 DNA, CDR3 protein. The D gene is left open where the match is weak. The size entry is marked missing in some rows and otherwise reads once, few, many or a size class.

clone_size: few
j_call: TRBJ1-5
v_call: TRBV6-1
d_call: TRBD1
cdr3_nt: TGTGCCAGCACCGGGACAGGGAAGTATCAGCCCCAGCATTTT
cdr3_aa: CASTGTGKYQPQHF

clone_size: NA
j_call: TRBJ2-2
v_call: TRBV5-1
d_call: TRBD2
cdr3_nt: TGCGCCAGCAGCCCTAGGACTAGCGGACTCACCGGGGAGCTGTTTTTT
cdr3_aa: CASSPRTSGLTGELFF

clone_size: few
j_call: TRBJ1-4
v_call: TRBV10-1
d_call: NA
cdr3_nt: TGCGCCAGCAAACTGACAGCGAATGAAAAACTGTTTTTT
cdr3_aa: CASKLTANEKLFF

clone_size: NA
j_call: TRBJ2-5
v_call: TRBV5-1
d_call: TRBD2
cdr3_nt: TGCGCCAGCAGCCCGAGACTAGCGGTACAAGAGACCCAGTACTTC
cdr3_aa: CASSPRLAVQETQYF

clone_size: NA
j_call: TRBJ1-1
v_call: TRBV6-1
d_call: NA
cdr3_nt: TGTGCCAGCAGGGTTACATATCCAGAGAACACTGAAGCTTTCTTT
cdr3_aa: CASRVTYPENTEAFF

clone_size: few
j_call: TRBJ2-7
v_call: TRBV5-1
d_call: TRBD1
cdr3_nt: TGCGCCAGCAGCCCCGGGACAGCGAACTCCTACGAGCAGTACTTC
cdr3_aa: CASSPGTANSYEQYF

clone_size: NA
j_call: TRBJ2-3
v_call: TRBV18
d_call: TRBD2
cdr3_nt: TGTGCCAGCTCGCCTCTCCGTATGGGCGGGGGGCCGAACACAGATACGCAGTATTTT
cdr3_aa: CASSPLRMGGGPNTDTQYF

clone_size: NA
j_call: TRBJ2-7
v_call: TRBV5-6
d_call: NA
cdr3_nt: TGTGCCAGCAGCTTGAAGGACAACGAGCGGTACTTC
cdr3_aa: CASSLKDNERYF

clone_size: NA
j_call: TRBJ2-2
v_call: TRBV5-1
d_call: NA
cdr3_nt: TGCGCCAGTCATAACACAGTTGGCTCTTCCGGGGAGCTGTTTTTT
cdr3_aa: CASHNTVGSSGELFF

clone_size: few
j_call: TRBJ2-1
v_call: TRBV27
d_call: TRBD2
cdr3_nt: TGTGCCAGCAGCGCTCCGGGACTAGCCTACAATGAGCAGTTCTTC
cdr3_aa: CASSAPGLAYNEQFF

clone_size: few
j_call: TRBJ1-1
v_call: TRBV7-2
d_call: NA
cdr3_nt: TGTGCCAGCAGCTGGGGATGGGGAGGAAACACTGAAGCTTTCTTT
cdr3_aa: CASSWGWGGNTEAFF

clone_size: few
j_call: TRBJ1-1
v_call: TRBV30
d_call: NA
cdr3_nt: TGTGCCTGGAGTGCTACGAACACTGAAGCTTTCTTT
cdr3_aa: CAWSATNTEAFF

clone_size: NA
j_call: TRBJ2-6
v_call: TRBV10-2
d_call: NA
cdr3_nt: TGCGCCAGCGTGAGCTCTGGGGCCAACGTCCTGACTTTC
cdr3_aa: CASVSSGANVLTF

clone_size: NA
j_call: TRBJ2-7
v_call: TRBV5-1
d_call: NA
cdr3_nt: TGCGCCAGCAGCTACGGGGGAAGAGCCTACGAGCAGTACTTC
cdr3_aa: CASSYGGRAYEQYF

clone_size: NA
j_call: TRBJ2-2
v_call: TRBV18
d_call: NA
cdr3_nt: TGTGCCAGCTCACCGCGCACCGGGGAGCTGTTTTTT
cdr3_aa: CASSPRTGELFF

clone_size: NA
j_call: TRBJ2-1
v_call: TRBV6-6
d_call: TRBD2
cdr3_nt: TGTGCCAGCAGTTACTCGAGCGGGGGGTTAAATGAGCAGTTCTTC
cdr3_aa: CASSYSSGGLNEQFF

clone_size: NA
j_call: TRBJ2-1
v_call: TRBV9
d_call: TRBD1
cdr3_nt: TGTGCCAGCAGCGTAGAAGGGACAGGGGGCAATGAGCAGTTCTTC
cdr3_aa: CASSVEGTGGNEQFF

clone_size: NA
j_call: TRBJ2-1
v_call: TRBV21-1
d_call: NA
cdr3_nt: TGTGCCAGCAGCAACATTCAGGGGATCCCCGACAATGAGCAGTTCTTC
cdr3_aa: CASSNIQGIPDNEQFF

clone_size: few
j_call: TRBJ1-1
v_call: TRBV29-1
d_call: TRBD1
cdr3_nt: TGCAGCGCATCCTTGACAGGGAGTGGGGAAGCTTTCTTT
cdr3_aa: CSASLTGSGEAFF

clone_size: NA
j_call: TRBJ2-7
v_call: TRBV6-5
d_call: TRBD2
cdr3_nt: TGTGCCAGCAGTTGGACTAGCGAGGGTACCTACGAGCAGTACTTC
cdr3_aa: CASSWTSEGTYEQYF

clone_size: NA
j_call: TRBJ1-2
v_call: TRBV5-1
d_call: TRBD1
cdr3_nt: TGCGCCAGCCAGGGGGCAGGGGCTAACTATGGCTACACCTTC
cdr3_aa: CASQGAGANYGYTF

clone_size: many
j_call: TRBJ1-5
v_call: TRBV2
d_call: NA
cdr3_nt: TGTGCCAGCAGCCCCAGGGCCGGGGGTCAGCCCCAGCATTTT
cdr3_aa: CASSPRAGGQPQHF

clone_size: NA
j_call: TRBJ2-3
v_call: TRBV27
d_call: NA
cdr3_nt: TGTGCCAGCGGCCTAGATACGCAGTATTTT
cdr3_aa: CASGLDTQYF

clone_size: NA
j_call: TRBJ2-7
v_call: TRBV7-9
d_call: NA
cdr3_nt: TGTGCCAGCAGCTTAGGCCACAGGGATCTAGACGAGCAGTACTTC
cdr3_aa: CASSLGHRDLDEQYF

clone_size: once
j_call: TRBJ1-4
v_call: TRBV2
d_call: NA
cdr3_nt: TGTGCCAGCAACTTACTCCAGGGGTTGGGTGAAAAACTGTTTTTT
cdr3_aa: CASNLLQGLGEKLFF

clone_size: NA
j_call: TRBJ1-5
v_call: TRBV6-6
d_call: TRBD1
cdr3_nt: TGTGCCAGCAGTGGGGACAGAGCACATTTT
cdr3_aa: CASSGDRAHF

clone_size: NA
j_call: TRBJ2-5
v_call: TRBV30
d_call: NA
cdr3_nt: TGTGCCTGGAGTAACGGTAATAGAGAGACCCAGTACTTC
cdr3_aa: CAWSNGNRETQYF

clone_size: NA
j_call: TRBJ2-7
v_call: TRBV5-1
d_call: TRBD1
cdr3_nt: TGCGCCAGCAGCTTGGTGGGACAGGGGAGCACCTACGAGCAGTACTTC
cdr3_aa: CASSLVGQGSTYEQYF

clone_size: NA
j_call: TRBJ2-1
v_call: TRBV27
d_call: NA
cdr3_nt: TGTGCCAGCAGTACCGGATCTCAGGGGAGCTCCTACAATGAGCAGTTCTTC
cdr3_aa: CASSTGSQGSSYNEQFF

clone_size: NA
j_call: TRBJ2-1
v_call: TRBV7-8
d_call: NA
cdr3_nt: TGTGCCGGCAGCTTAGAGTACGGGACCTACAATGAGCAGTTCTTC
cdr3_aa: CAGSLEYGTYNEQFF

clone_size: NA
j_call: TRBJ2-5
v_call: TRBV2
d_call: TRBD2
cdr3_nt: TGTGCCAGCAGTGAAGGACTAGCGGGGGGCCGAGTTCAAGAGACCCAGTACTTC
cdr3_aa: CASSEGLAGGRVQETQYF

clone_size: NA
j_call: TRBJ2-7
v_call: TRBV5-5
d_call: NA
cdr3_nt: TGTGCCAGCAGCTTAAGAACCTACGAGCAGTACTTC
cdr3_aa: CASSLRTYEQYF

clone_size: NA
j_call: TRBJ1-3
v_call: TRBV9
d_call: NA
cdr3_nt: TGTGCCAGCAGCGCCCAAGCTCAGGGGCGAAACACCATATATTTT
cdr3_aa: CASSAQAQGRNTIYF

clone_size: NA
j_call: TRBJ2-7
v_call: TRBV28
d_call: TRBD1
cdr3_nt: TGTGCCAGCAGTTCTACGGGACAGGGCGCCTACGAGCAGTACTTC
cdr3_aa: CASSSTGQGAYEQYF

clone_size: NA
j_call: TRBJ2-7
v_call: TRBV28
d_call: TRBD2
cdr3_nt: TGTGCCAGCAGTCCTCCTAGCGGAACCTACGAGCAGTACTTC
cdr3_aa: CASSPPSGTYEQYF

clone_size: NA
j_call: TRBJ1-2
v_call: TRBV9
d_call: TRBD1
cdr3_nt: TGTGCCAGCAGAGGCCCGGGGGACAGGGGTGGCTACACCTTC
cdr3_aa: CASRGPGDRGGYTF

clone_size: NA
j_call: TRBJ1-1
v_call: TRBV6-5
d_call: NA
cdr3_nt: TGTGCCAGCAGTTACTCCCCGGAGGTGAACACTGAAGCTTTCTTT
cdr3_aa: CASSYSPEVNTEAFF

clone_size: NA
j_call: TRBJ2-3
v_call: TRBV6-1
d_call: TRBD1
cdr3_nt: TGTGCCAGCAGAGACAGGGGTTTTATTTGGGATACGCAGTATTTT
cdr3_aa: CASRDRGFIWDTQYF

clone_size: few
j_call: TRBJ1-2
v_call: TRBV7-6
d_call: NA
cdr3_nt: TGTGCCAGCAGCTTAAGTGCAGGTTTGGGCTACACCTTC
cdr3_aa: CASSLSAGLGYTF

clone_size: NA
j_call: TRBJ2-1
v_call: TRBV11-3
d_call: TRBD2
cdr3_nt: TGTGCCAGCAGCTCCGAGAGCGGGGGGTACAATGAGCAGTTCTTC
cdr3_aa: CASSSESGGYNEQFF

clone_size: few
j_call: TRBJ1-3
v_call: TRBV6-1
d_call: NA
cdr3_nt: TGTGCCAGCAGTGCCGAGGCGGGATCTGGAAACACCATATATTTT
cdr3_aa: CASSAEAGSGNTIYF

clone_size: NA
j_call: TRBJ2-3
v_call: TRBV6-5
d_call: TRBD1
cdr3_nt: TGTGCCAGCAGATACACCGACAGGGGCACAGATACGCAGTATTTT
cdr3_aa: CASRYTDRGTDTQYF

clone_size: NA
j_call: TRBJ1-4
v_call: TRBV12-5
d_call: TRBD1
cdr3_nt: TGTGCTAGTGGTTTGGTACAGGGGGGGCCTGGAGAAAAACTGTTTTTT
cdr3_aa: CASGLVQGGPGEKLFF

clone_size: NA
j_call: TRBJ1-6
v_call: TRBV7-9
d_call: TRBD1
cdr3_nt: TGTGCCAGCAGCTTCGACAGGGGTATACAAAATTCACCCCTCCACTTT
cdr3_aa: CASSFDRGIQNSPLHF

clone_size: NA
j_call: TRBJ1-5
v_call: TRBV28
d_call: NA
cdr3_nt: TGTGCCAGCAGCCTAACGGGGGGCGGAATAAACAATCAGCCCCAGCATTTT
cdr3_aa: CASSLTGGGINNQPQHF

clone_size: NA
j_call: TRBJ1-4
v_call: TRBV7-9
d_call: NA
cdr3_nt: TGTGCCAGCAGCCTAGAGTTTAACCGCATGAGAAATGAAAAACTGTTTTTT
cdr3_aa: CASSLEFNRMRNEKLFF

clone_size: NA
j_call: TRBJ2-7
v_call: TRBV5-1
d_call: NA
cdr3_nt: TGCGCCAGCAGCTTGGTTCAGGGATACGAGCAGTACTTC
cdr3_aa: CASSLVQGYEQYF

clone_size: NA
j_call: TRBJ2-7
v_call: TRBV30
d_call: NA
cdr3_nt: TGTGCCTGGAGTGTAGGACAGACACCCTACGAGCAGTACTTC
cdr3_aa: CAWSVGQTPYEQYF

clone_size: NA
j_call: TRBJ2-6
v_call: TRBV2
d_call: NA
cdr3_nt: TGTGCCAGCAGGGTCCAGGGCTCGGGGGCCAACGTCCTGACTTTC
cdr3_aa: CASRVQGSGANVLTF